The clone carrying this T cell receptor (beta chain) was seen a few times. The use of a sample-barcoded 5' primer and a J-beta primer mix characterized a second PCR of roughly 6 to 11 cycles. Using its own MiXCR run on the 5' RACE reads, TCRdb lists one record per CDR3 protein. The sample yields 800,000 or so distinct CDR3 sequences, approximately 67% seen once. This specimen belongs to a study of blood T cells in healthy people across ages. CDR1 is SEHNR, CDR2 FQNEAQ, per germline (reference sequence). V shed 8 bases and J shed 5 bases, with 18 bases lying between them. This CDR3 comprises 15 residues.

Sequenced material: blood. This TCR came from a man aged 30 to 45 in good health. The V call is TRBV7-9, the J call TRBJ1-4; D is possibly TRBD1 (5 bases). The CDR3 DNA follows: TGTGCCAGCCTAGGCTCGCAGGGACCCAATGAAAAACTGTTTTTT. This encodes CASLGSQGPNEKLFF.